This T cell receptor beta chain emerged from a study of metastatic and nonmetastatic thyroid tumors. Study at large: Across peripheral blood and tumor or nodule tissue samples taken from malignant and benign thyroid patients, the repertoires were compared with one another.

Original analysis: Clinicopathological groups differed in CDR3, with these differences serving to build a distant-metastasis classifier for papillary thyroid cancer. TCRdb re-called the PCR reads with MiXCR. The V and J calls were not made by the authors but by TCRdb's processing. The table includes about 59,000 clones, 25% to 35% detected once. Study results and limitations: According to reports, the diversity of TCR beta was significantly higher in malignant thyroid tumors than in benign nodules, and this held in both blood and tumor samples.

Among the patients, none had received any treatment before thyroid surgery. This clone was detected ten times or more. What it recognizes is unknown. The CDR3 runs 12 residues. CDR1 and CDR2 from the germline V gene are MNHEY and SMNVEV (reference sequence). Trimming removed 6 bases from V and 11 bases from J; junction bases left unmatched: 8. The sequence was obtained from a female donor with papillary thyroid cancer or a benign thyroid nodule (not recorded which). Some clones in this sample may be carry-over from other donors' samples. The gene calls are TRBV27 and TRBJ1-1; 8 bases agree with TRBD1. Sequenced input: blood. The CDR3 here is CASRSTGEVAFF. The CDR3 DNA reads TGTGCCAGCAGGTCGACAGGGGAGGTGGCTTTCTTT.